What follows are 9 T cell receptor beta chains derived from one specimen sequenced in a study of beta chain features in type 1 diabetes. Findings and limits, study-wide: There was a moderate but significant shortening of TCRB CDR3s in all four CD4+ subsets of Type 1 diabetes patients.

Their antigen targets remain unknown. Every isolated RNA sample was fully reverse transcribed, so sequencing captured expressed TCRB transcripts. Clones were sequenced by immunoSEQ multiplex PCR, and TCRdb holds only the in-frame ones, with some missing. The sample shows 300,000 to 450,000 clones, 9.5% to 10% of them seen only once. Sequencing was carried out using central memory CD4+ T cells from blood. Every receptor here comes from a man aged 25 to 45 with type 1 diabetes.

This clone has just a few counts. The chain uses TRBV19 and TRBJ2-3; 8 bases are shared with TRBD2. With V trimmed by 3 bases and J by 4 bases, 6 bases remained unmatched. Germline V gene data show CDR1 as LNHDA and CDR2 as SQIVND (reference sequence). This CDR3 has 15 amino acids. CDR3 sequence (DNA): TGTGCCAGTAGTATTCCTAGCGGGCGCGCAGATACGCAGTATTTT. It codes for CASSIPSGRADTQYF.

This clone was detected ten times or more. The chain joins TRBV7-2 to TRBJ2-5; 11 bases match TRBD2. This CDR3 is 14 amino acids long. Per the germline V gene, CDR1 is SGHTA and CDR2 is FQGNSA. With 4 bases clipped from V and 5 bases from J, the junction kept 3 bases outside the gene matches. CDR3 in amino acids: CASSSTSGMETQYF. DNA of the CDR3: TGTGCCAGCAGCTCGACTAGCGGGATGGAGACCCAGTACTTC.

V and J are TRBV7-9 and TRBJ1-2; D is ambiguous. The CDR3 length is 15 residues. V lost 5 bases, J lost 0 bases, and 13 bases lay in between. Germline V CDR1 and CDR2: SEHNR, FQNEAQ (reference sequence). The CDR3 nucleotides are TGTGCCAGCAGCCCTCTCCCACTCACTAACTATGGCTACACCTTC. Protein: CASSPLPLTNYGYTF. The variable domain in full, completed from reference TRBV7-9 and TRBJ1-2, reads DTGVSQNPRHKITKRGQNVTFRCDPISEHNRLYWYRQTLGQGPEFLTYFQNEAQLEKSRLLSDRFSAERPKGSFSTLEIQRTEQGDSAMYLCASSPLPLTNYGYTFGSGTRLTVV.

This CDR3 is CASSLAGGDQYEQYF. CDR3 bases: TGTGCCAGCAGCTTAGCAGGGGGGGACCAGTACGAGCAGTACTTC. This rearrangement joins TRBV7-2 to TRBJ2-7; D may be TRBD2 (7 bases). V lost 0 bases and J 4 bases, leaving 13 bases between the germline ends. The germline CDR1 and CDR2 sequences are SGHTA and FQGNSA. CDR3 length: 15 residues.

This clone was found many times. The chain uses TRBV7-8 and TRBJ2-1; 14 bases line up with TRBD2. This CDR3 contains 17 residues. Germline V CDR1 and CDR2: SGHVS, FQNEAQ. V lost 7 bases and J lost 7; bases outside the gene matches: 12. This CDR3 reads CASNWGLAGAGANEQFF. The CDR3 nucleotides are TGTGCCAGCAATTGGGGACTAGCGGGAGCAGGAGCAAATGAGCAGTTCTTC.

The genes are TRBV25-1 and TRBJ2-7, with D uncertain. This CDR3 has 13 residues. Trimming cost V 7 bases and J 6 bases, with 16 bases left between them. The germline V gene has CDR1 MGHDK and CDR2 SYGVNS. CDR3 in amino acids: CASKGLLFGEQYF. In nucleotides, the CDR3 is TGTGCCAGCAAAGGCCTGCTCTTCGGCGAGCAGTACTTC.

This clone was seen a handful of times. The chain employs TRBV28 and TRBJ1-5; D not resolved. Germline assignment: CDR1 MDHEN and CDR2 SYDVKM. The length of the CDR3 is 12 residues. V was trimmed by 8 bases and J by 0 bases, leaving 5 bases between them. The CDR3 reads CASSPSNQPQHF. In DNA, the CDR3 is TGTGCCAGCTCCCCTAGCAATCAGCCCCAGCATTTT.

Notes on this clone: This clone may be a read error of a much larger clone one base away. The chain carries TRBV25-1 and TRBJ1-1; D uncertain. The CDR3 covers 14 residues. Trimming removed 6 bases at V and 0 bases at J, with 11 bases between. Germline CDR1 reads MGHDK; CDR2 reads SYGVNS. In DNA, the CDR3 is TGTGCCAGCAGCCAAGATAGGGTGAACACTGAAGCTTTCTTT. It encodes CASSQDRVNTEAFF.

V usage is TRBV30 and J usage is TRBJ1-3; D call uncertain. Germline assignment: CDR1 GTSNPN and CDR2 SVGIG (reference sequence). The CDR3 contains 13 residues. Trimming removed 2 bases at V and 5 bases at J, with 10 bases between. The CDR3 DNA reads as TGTGCCTGGAGTACGGGGTTTCGAAACACCATATATTTT. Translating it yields CAWSTGFRNTIYF.